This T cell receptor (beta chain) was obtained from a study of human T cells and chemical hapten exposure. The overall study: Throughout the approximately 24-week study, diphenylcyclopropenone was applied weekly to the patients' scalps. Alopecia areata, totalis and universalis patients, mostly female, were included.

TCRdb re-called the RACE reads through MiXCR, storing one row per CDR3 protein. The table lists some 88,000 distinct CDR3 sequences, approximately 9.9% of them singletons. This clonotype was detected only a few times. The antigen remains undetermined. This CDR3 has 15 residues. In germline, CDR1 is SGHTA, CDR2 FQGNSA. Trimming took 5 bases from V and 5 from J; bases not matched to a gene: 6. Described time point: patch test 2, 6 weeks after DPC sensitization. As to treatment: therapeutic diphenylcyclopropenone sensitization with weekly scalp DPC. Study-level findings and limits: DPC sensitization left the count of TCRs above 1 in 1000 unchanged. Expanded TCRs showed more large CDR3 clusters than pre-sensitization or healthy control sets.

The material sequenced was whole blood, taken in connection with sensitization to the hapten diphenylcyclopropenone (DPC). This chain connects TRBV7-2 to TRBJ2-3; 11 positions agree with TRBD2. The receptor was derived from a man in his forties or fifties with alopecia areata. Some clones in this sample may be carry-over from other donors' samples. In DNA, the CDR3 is TGTGCCAGCAGCGCCCTAGCGGGAGGAGGAGATACGCAGTATTTT. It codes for CASSALAGGGDTQYF.